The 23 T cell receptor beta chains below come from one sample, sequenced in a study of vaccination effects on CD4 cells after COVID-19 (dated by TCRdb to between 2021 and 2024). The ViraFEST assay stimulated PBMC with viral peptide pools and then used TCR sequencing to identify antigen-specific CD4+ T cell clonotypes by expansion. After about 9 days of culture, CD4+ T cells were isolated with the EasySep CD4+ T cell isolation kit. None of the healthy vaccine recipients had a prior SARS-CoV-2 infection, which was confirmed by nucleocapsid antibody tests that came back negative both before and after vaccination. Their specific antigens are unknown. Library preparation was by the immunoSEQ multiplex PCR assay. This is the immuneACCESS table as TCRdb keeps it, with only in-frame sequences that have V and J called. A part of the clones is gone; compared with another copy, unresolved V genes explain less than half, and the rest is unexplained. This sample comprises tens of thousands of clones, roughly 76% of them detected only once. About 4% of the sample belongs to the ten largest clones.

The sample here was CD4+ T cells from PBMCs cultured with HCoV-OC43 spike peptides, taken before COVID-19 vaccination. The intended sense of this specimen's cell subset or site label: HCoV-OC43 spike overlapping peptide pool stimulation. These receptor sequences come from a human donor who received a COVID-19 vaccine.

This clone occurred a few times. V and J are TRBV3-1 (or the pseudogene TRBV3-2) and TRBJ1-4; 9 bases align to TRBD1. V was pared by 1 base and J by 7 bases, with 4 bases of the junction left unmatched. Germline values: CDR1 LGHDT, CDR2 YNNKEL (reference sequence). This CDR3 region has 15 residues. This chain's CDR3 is CASSQGGTGIEKLFF. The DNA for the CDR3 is TGTGCCAGCAGCCAAGGGGGGACAGGGATTGAAAAACTGTTTTTT.

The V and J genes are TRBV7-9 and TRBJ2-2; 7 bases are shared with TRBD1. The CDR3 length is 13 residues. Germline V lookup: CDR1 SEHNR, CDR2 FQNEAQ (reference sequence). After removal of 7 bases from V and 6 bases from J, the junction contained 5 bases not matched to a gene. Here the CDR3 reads CASNDRAAGELFF. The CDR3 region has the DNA TGTGCCAGCAACGACAGGGCTGCCGGGGAGCTGTTTTTT.

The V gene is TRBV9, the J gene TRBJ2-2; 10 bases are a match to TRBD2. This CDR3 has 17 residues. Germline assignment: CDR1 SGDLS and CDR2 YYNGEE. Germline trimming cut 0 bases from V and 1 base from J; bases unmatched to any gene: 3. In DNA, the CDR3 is TGTGCCAGCAGCGTAGGTCCTAGCGGGGGGAACACCGGGGAGCTGTTTTTT. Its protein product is CASSVGPSGGNTGELFF.

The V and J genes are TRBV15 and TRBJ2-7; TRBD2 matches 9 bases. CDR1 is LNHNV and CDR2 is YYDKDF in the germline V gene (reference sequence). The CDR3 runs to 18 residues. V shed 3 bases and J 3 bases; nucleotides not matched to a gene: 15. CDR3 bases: TGTGCCACCAGCAGTAGGCCGGGACTAGCATGGGGATTCTACGAGCAGTACGTC. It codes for CATSSRPGLAWGFYEQYV.

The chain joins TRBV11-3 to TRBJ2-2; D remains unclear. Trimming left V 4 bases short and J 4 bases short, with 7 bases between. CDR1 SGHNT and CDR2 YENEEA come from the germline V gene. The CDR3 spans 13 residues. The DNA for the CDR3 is TGTGCCAGCAGCTCGGGTGGCACCGGGGAGCTGTTTTTT. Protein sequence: CASSSGGTGELFF.

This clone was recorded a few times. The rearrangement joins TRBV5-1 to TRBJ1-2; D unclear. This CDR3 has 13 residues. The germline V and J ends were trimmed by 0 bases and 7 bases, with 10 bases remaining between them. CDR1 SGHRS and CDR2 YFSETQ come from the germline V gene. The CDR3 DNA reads TGCGCCAGCAGCTTGGACCAGGATCGTGGCTACACCTTC. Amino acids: CASSLDQDRGYTF.

The CDR3 nucleotides are TGTGCCAGCAGCTTAGACGTAAACATTCAGTACTTC. This translates into CASSLDVNIQYF. This rearrangement joins TRBV7-9 to TRBJ2-4; D unclear. The germline V gene encodes CDR1 SEHNR and CDR2 FQNEAQ (reference sequence). CDR3 length: 12 residues. Trimming cost V 1 base and J 6 bases, with 4 bases left between them.

For the CDR3, the DNA is TGCAGTGCTGGTTTAAGCTATGGCTACACCTTC. It translates to CSAGLSYGYTF. The chain joins TRBV20-1 to TRBJ1-2; D is ambiguous. V was trimmed by 5 bases and J by 4 bases, leaving 8 bases between them. The CDR3 consists of 11 residues. The V gene's germline CDR1 is DFQATT and CDR2 SNEGSKA (reference sequence).

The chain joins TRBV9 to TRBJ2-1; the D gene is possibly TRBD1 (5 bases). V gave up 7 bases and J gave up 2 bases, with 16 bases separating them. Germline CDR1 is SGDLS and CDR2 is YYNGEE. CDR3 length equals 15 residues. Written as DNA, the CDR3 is TGTGCCAGCGGTAAGGGGTTTGCGGCCTACAATGAGCAGTTCTTC. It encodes CASGKGFAAYNEQFF.

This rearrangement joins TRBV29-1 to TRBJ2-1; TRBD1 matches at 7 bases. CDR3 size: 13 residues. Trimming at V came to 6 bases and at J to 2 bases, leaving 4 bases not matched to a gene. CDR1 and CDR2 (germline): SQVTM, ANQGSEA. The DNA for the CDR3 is TGCAGCGTACAACAGGGGACCTACAATGAGCAGTTCTTC. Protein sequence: CSVQQGTYNEQFF.

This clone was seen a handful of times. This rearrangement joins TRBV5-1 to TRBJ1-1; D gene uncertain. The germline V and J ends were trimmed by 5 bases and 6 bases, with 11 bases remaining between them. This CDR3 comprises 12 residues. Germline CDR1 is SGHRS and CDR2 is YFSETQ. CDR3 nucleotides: TGCGCCAGCAGGGTGGACGGGGCTGAAGCTTTCTTT. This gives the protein CASRVDGAEAFF.

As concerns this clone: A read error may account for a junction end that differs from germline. The CDR3 sequence: CASTYQSVNTEAFF. The DNA for the CDR3 is TGTGCCAGCACTTACCAATCAGTGAACACTGAAGCTTTCTTT. The rearrangement links TRBV6-6 to TRBJ1-1; no firm D call. This CDR3 has 14 amino acids. Germline CDR1 and CDR2: MNHNY and SVGAGI (reference sequence).

CDR3 residues: CASRMREFGDGYTF. The DNA for the CDR3 is TGTGCCAGTAGGATGAGGGAATTTGGCGATGGCTACACCTTC. The chain carries TRBV19 and TRBJ1-2; no firm D call. The CDR3 contains 14 residues. Germline lookup yields CDR1 LNHDA and CDR2 SQIVND (reference sequence). The V and J ends lost 6 bases and 6 bases respectively, with 17 bases between them.

The CDR3 spells CASSFQENTEAFF. In nucleotides, the CDR3 is TGCGCCAGCAGCTTTCAGGAGAACACTGAAGCTTTCTTT. This chain joins TRBV5-1 and TRBJ1-1, with D hard to call. Germline V CDR1 and CDR2: SGHRS, YFSETQ. Trimming cost V 2 bases and J 1 base, with 6 bases left between them. The CDR3 runs to 13 residues.

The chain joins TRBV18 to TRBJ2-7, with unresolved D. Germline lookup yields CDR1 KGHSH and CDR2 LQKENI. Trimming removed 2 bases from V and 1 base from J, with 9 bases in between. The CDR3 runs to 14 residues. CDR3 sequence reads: CASSPSVDSYEQYV. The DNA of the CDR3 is TGTGCCAGCTCACCATCAGTGGATTCCTACGAGCAGTACGTC.

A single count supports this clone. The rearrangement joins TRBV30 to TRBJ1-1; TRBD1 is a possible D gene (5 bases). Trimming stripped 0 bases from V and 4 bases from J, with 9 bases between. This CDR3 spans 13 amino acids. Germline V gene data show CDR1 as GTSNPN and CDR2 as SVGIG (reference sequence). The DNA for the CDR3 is TGTGCCTGGAGTGTCGCCAGGGTCACTGAAGCTTTCTTT. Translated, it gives CAWSVARVTEAFF.

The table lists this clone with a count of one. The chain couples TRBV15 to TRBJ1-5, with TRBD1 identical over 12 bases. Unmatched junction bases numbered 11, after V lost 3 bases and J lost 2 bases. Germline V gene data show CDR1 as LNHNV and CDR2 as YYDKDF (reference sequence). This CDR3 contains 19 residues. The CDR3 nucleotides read TGTGCCACCAGCAGTGGGTACGGGACAGGGGGCGCCGGCAATCAGCCCCAGCATTTT. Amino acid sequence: CATSSGYGTGGAGNQPQHF.

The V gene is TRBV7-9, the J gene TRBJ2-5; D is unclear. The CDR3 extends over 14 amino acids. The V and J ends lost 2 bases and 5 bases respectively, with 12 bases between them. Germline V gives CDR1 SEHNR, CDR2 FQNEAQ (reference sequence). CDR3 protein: CASSLSTWSETQYF. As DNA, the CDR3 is TGTGCCAGCAGCTTATCCACCTGGTCTGAGACCCAGTACTTC.

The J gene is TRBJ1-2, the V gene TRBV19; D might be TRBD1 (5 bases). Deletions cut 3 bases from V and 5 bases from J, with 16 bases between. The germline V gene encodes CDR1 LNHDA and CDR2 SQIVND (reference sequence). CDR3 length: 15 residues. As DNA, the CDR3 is TGTGCCAGTAGTATGCCCACCGGGACGGAATATGGCTACACCTTC. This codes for CASSMPTGTEYGYTF.

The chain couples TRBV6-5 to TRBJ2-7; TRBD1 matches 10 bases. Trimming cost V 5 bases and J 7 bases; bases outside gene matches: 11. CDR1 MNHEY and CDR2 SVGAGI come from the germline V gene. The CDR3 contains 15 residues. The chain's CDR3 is CASSPVGTGAAEQYV. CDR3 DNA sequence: TGTGCCAGCAGTCCGGTGGGGACAGGGGCCGCGGAGCAGTACGTC.

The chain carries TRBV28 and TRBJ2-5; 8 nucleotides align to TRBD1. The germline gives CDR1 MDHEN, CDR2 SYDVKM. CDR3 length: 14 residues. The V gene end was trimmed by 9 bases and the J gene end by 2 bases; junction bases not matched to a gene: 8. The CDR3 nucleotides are TGTGCCAGTCTGACAGGGGACCGTCAAGAGACCCAGTACTTC. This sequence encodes CASLTGDRQETQYF.

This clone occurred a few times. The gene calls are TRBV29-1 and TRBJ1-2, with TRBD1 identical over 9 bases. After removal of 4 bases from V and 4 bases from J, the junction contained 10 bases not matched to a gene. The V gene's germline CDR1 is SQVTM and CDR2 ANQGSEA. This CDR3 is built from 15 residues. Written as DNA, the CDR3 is TGCAGCGTTGTTAGACTGGACAGGGGAATCTATGGCTACACCTTC. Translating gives CSVVRLDRGIYGYTF.

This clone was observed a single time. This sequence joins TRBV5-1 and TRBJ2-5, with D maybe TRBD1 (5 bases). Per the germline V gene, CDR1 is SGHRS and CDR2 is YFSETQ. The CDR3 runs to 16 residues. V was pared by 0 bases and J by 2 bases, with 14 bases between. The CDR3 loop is CASSLATTALQETQYF. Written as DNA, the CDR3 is TGCGCCAGCAGCTTGGCCACGACAGCATTACAAGAGACCCAGTACTTC. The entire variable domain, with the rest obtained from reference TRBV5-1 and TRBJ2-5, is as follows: KAGVTQTPRYLIKTRGQQVTLSCSPISGHRSVSWYQQTPGQGLQFLFEYFSETQRNKGNFPGRFSGRQFSNSRSEMNVSTLELGDSALYLCASSLATTALQETQYFGPGTRLLVL.